This entry describes one T cell receptor (beta chain). The antigen is not known. This sample is part of a study of cytomegalovirus exposure and HLA in healthy donors. Amplification used 60 Vbeta primers and 13 Jbeta primers. Repertoires were generated with immunoSEQ multiplex PCR, while TCRdb's copy carries only in-frame clones and drops some. The sample shows 150,000 to 200,000 clones, over 75% of them seen only once. Study outcomes and limitations: Common viral pathogens seemed, in a later analysis, to connect with several of the most significant clusters. In vitro, three CMV-associated chains proved specific for CMV antigens. The authors later found TCR association rates varying by HLA locus, with DRB1 most and HLA-C fewest. In a later analysis, TCR beta V- and J-gene trimming was associated with a missense DCLRE1C variant.

CDR3 size: 15 residues. Germline CDR1 and CDR2: MNHEY and SVGAGI. Between the trimmed V and J ends, which lost 5 bases and 5 bases, there was a span of 16 bases. The sample consisted of PBMCs. The clonotype was recovered from a woman in her 50s in good health and CMV-seronegative. The chain has TRBV6-5 and TRBJ2-1, with TRBD2 as a possible D gene (6 bases). The CDR3, as DNA: TGTGCCAGCAGTAGGGGACTTACACATAACAATGAGCAGTTCTTC. Amino acid sequence: CASSRGLTHNNEQFF.